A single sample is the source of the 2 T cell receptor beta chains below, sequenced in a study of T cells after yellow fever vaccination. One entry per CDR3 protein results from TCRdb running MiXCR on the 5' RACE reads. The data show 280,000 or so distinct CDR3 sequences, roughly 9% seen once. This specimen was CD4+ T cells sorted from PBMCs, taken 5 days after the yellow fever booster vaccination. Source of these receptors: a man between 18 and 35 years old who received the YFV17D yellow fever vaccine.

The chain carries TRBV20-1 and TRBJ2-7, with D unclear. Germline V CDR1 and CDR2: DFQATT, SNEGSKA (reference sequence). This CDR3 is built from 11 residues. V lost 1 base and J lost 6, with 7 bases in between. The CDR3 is CSARGDSEQYV. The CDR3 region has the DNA TGCAGTGCTAGAGGGGATAGCGAGCAGTACGTC.

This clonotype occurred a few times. CDR3 in amino acids: CAWKRGTNEAFF. CDR3 bases: TGTGCCTGGAAAAGAGGGACCAATGAAGCTTTCTTT. V and J are TRBV30 and TRBJ1-1; a possible D gene is TRBD1 (5 bases). CDR1 is GTSNPN and CDR2 is SVGIG in the germline V gene (reference sequence). This CDR3 spans 12 amino acids. The V end was cut by 4 bases, the J end by 7 bases, with 13 bases between.